This T cell receptor (beta chain) is drawn from a study of blood T cell repertoires in COVID-19. Looking at the study overall: PBMCs, B-cell-depleted T cells, or T cells provided the cDNA or gDNA that made up the material.

Self-reported history from a screening survey and questionnaire set each donor's cohort. A COVID-19 case was met by exposed participants within 2 weeks before study entry. In the study's own analysis: Quantification of nucleated cells was approximated via reference gene primer amplification. Generated by immunoSEQ multiplex PCR, the TCRdb table keeps only in-frame clones and is missing some. D and trimming come from the DNA, and the V and J calls and clone size come from that table. The profile shows 130,000 to 150,000 clones, 84% of them singletons. This receptor was obtained from a woman aged 45-60 years who had been exposed to COVID-19. The sample consisted of PBMCs or T cells enriched from blood (not recorded which).

As DNA, the CDR3 is TGTGCCAGCAGTTTAGTGGGGCGGGGGGAGCAGTACTTC. This codes for CASSLVGRGEQYF. The chain carries TRBV12-3 or TRBV12-4 and TRBJ2-7; 7 bases are shared with TRBD2. There are 13 residues in the CDR3. J lost 7 bases, V lost 1 base, and 4 bases had no gene match.